The 26 T cell receptor beta chains listed next were all sequenced from one sample in a study of T cells expressing NK-cell markers. TCRdb reprocessed the 5' RACE reads and stores each CDR3 protein as one record, lacking DNA. The data show hundreds of thousands of distinct CDR3 sequences, and the top ten clones hold 4% to 5%. The sequenced sample was blood T cells: a sorted CD56 or NKG2C T cell subset, CD4+ or CD8+ T cells, or bulk PBMC T cells (not recorded which). The origin of the receptors is a woman aged 18 to 75 in good health.

The V gene is TRBV20-1, the J gene TRBJ2-7. Germline loops: CDR1 DFQATT, CDR2 SNEGSKA (reference sequence). This CDR3 contains 11 residues. CDR3 residues: CSARDIYEQYF.

The chain links TRBV6-4 to TRBJ2-1; no DNA is available, so the TRBD1 call from TCRdb remains unchecked. Germline-derived CDR1 and CDR2 are MRHNA and SNTAGT. The CDR3 totals 13 residues. CDR3 region: CATMGQNYNEQFF.

The chain combines TRBV4-3 with TRBJ2-2; as DNA is missing, the TRBD2 call by TCRdb cannot be tested. CDR3 length: 16 residues. The germline V gene encodes CDR1 LGHNA and CDR2 YSLEER. CDR3 protein: CASSQGTSGGTGKLFF.

The rearrangement joins TRBV18 to TRBJ1-1; TCRdb calls TRBD1, which cannot be checked without DNA. This CDR3 comprises 16 residues. Germline lookup yields CDR1 KGHSH and CDR2 LQKENI. The CDR3 sequence is CASSRIQTGSNTEAFF.

The chain employs TRBV29-1 and TRBJ2-1; TCRdb's assignment of TRBD2 cannot be checked, as there is no DNA. This CDR3 is built from 12 residues. CDR1 and CDR2 from the germline V gene are SQVTM and ANQGSEA. CDR3 loop: CSVGEGYNEQFF.

The V and J genes are TRBV11-1 and TRBJ2-1; TCRdb's D gene call, TRBD1, goes unchecked for lack of DNA. The CDR3 runs to 15 residues. The V gene's germline CDR1 is SGHAT and CDR2 FQDESV (reference sequence). The CDR3 here is CASSTAGAGYNEQFF.

This chain connects TRBV7-7 to TRBJ2-5; without DNA, the TCRdb call of TRBD1 cannot be checked. Germline-derived CDR1 and CDR2 are SSHAT and FNYEAQ (reference sequence). CDR3 length equals 14 residues. The CDR3 is CASSMHRAGETQYF.

This rearrangement joins TRBV5-1 to TRBJ2-6; the TCRdb call, TRBD1, lacks DNA for checking. The CDR3 is 17 residues long. Germline-derived CDR1 and CDR2 are SGHRS and YFSETQ. This chain's CDR3 is CASSRRGGGDGANVLTF.

The chain employs TRBV5-1 and TRBJ2-1. The CDR3 consists of 14 residues. Germline CDR1 is SGHRS and CDR2 is YFSETQ. The CDR3 spells CASSLASGINEQFF. The full variable domain, with the rest looked up from reference TRBV5-1 and TRBJ2-1, is KAGVTQTPRYLIKTRGQQVTLSCSPISGHRSVSWYQQTPGQGLQFLFEYFSETQRNKGNFPGRFSGRQFSNSRSEMNVSTLELGDSALYLCASSLASGINEQFFGPGTRLTVL.

The chain recombines TRBV7-9 with TRBJ1-5. This CDR3 comprises 14 residues. The germline V gene encodes CDR1 SEHNR and CDR2 FQNEAQ (reference sequence). The CDR3 spells CASSLGFGNQPQHF.

The chain links TRBV28 to TRBJ1-4. The CDR3 contains 15 residues. Germline V gives CDR1 MDHEN, CDR2 SYDVKM. CDR3 residues: CASSKAGTTNEKLFF.

The genes are TRBV30 and TRBJ2-1; TCRdb gives TRBD2 as the D gene, but with no DNA this cannot be confirmed. The CDR3 sequence is 14 residues long. From germline, CDR1 is GTSNPN and CDR2 SVGIG (reference sequence). This CDR3 reads CAWQASGRVGEQFF.

The rearrangement links TRBV7-2 to TRBJ2-1; TCRdb outputs TRBD1, but without DNA this stays unchecked. CDR1 SGHTA and CDR2 FQGNSA come from the germline V gene. This CDR3 is built from 13 residues. The CDR3 loop is CASRPDSYNEQFF.

The rearrangement uses TRBV12-3 or TRBV12-4 and TRBJ1-1. The CDR3 has 12 amino acids. The chain's CDR3 is CASSFKNTEAFF.

The chain combines TRBV12-3 or TRBV12-4 with TRBJ2-1; TCRdb indicates TRBD2, and absent DNA this call remains unverified. The CDR3 runs 15 residues. CDR3 loop: CASSPSTSGSNEQFF.

The chain carries TRBV12-3 or TRBV12-4 and TRBJ1-5; TCRdb's D call, TRBD1, is unchecked because there is no DNA. The CDR3 is 13 amino acids. CDR3 residues: CASSEGGDQPQHF.

The chain uses TRBV30 and TRBJ1-1. From germline, CDR1 is GTSNPN and CDR2 SVGIG (reference sequence). The CDR3 totals 14 residues. CDR3 region: CAWSRTGLNTEAFF.

This chain links TRBV5-4 with TRBJ2-5; checking the TCRdb D call of TRBD2 is not possible without DNA. Germline loops: CDR1 SGHNT, CDR2 YYREEE (reference sequence). CDR3 length equals 15 residues. CDR3 protein: CASSFPLAGYETQYF.

The V call is TRBV7-9, the J call TRBJ2-7; absent DNA, TCRdb's TRBD1 call cannot be checked. The CDR3 has 14 residues. Germline V gene lookup returns CDR1 SEHNR and CDR2 FQNEAQ (reference sequence). CDR3 loop: CASSPKGRDYEQYF.

This chain links TRBV18 with TRBJ1-6; without DNA, the TCRdb call of TRBD1 cannot be checked. The CDR3 extends over 16 amino acids. Germline V gene sequence: CDR1 KGHSH, CDR2 LQKENI. Here the CDR3 reads CASSPSRASYNSPLHF.

The rearrangement links TRBV7-3 to TRBJ2-1; TCRdb's D call of TRBD1 is untestable without DNA. This CDR3 is built from 13 residues. Germline V CDR1 and CDR2: SGHTA, FQGTGA. The CDR3 here is CASSVTGVDEQFF.

The chain has TRBV6-2 or TRBV6-3 and TRBJ1-1; no DNA is available, so the TRBD1 call from TCRdb remains unchecked. Germline CDR1 MNHEY, CDR2 SVGEGT. The CDR3 runs 14 residues. The CDR3 reads CASSYSYRAGEAFF.

J is TRBJ1-6 and V is TRBV6-1. Germline assignment: CDR1 MNHNS and CDR2 SASEGT. The length of the CDR3 is 12 residues. CDR3 region: CASKSQLSPLHF.

This sequence joins TRBV20-1 and TRBJ2-5; TCRdb designates TRBD1, a call that cannot be tested without DNA. This CDR3 has 13 residues. Per germline, CDR1 DFQATT and CDR2 SNEGSKA (reference sequence). The chain's CDR3 is CSALDPPGETQYF.

This chain connects TRBV9 to TRBJ2-1; TCRdb's D gene call, TRBD1, goes unchecked for lack of DNA. This CDR3 is built from 13 residues. CDR1 is SGDLS, CDR2 YYNGEE, per germline. The CDR3 spells CASGDVLGAEQFF.

The chain combines TRBV11-2 with TRBJ1-1; TCRdb names TRBD1, which stays unverified in the absence of DNA. The germline V gene has CDR1 SGHAT and CDR2 FQNNGV. The CDR3 covers 14 residues. The CDR3 sequence: CASSLEGRGTEAFF.